The 17 T cell receptor beta chains below were found in one sample sequenced in a study of T cell repertoires in cytomegalovirus infection. Their target antigens are unknown. TCRdb independently ran MiXCR on the reads; one entry per CDR3 protein. The sample holds approximately 600,000 distinct CDR3 sequences, 40% seen once. The specimen comprised cultured PBMCs, sampled from culture after CMV antigen stimulation. The source of these receptors is a human donor in good health (CMV status not recorded). Some clones in this sample may be carry-over from other donors' samples.

This chain links TRBV6-4 with TRBJ2-2; tentative D call: TRBD2 (5 bases). The CDR3 is 14 amino acids. Germline CDR1 and CDR2: MRHNA and SNTAGT. V dropped 4 bases and J dropped 5 bases, with 11 bases sitting between them. The CDR3 spells CASSASPGTGELFF. In nucleotides, the CDR3 is TGTGCCAGCAGTGCCTCCCCGGGAACCGGGGAGCTGTTTTTT.

The genes are TRBV30 and TRBJ1-6; tentatively, D is TRBD1 (5 bases). The CDR3 contains 13 residues. Germline V gene lookup returns CDR1 GTSNPN and CDR2 SVGIG (reference sequence). Between the trimmed V and J ends, which lost 7 bases and 7 bases, there was a span of 14 bases. Here the CDR3 reads CAFQGFGNSPLHF. As DNA, the CDR3 is TGTGCCTTCCAGGGCTTTGGGAATTCACCCCTCCACTTT. Using reference TRBV30 and TRBJ1-6 for the parts outside the CDR3, the full variable domain is SQTIHQWPATLVQPVGSPLSLECTVEGTSNPNLYWYRQAAGRGLQLLFYSVGIGQISSEVPQNLSASRPQDRQFILSSKKLLLSDSGFYLCAFQGFGNSPLHFGNGTRLTVT.

A note on this clonotype: Relative to the germline gene, one junction end is altered; a read error may explain this. The chain couples TRBV7-1 to TRBJ2-7; maybe TRBD2 (7 bases). TRBV7-1 carries the ORF label, with uncertain function. The CDR3 totals 16 residues. The CDR3 DNA sequence: TGTGCCAGCAGCAGTGGGGGCCGGGGGGCTTCCTGCGAGCAGTACTTC. Translation: CASSSGGRGASCEQYF.

The chain employs TRBV7-9 and TRBJ2-7; D perhaps matches TRBD2 (5 bases). Germline V gene lookup returns CDR1 SEHNR and CDR2 FQNEAQ (reference sequence). Deletions cut 0 bases from V and 5 bases from J, with 14 bases between. The CDR3 length is 15 residues. CDR3 bases: TGTGCCAGCAGCTTAGCGGTCGGGGTTAAGGACGAGCAGTACTTC. Translated: CASSLAVGVKDEQYF.

The chain combines TRBV11-2 with TRBJ2-2; D might be TRBD2 (5 bases). V lost 5 bases, J lost 5 bases, and 18 bases lay in between. CDR1 is SGHAT and CDR2 is FQNNGV in the germline V gene. The CDR3 runs to 16 residues. This CDR3 is CASSTILGPKTGELFF. CDR3 DNA sequence: TGTGCCAGCAGCACCATACTAGGGCCCAAAACCGGGGAGCTGTTTTTT.

The chain recombines TRBV7-9 with TRBJ2-5; D unresolved. Between the trimmed V and J ends, which lost 3 bases and 7 bases, there was a span of 6 bases. This CDR3 has 11 amino acids. Looked up from germline, CDR1 is SEHNR and CDR2 is FQNEAQ (reference sequence). The CDR3 loop reads CASSFRGTQYF. The CDR3, as DNA: TGTGCCAGCAGCTTTAGAGGGACCCAGTACTTC. Combining the CDR3 with reference TRBV7-9 and TRBJ2-5 gives the whole variable domain DTGVSQNPRHKITKRGQNVTFRCDPISEHNRLYWYRQTLGQGPEFLTYFQNEAQLEKSRLLSDRFSAERPKGSFSTLEIQRTEQGDSAMYLCASSFRGTQYFGPGTRLLVL.

CDR3 nucleotide sequence: TGTGCCAGCAGCTTAGTGGGACAGGGAATCGGTGGCTACACCTTC. Translation: CASSLVGQGIGGYTF. The rearrangement joins TRBV7-8 to TRBJ1-2; 9 positions agree with TRBD1. The germline V gene encodes CDR1 SGHVS and CDR2 FQNEAQ. The CDR3 is made up of 15 amino acids. V dropped 1 base and J dropped 7; count of bases not matched to a gene: 7.

The chain uses TRBV6-1 and TRBJ2-1; 7 nucleotides agree with TRBD2. The CDR3 is 17 amino acids. V gave up 4 bases and J gave up 3 bases; unmatched junction bases: 12. CDR1 MNHNS and CDR2 SASEGT come from the germline V gene. The CDR3 region is CASSGLAAVQNYNEQFF. Here the CDR3 DNA reads TGTGCCAGCAGTGGGCTAGCGGCGGTACAAAACTACAATGAGCAGTTCTTC.

The chain combines TRBV29-1 with TRBJ2-1; tentatively, D is TRBD2 (7 bases). Trimming removed 8 bases at V and 0 bases at J, with 17 bases between. This CDR3 spans 15 amino acids. Germline V gene data show CDR1 as SQVTM and CDR2 as ANQGSEA. The CDR3 protein is CSFRGGESSYNEQFF. CDR3 DNA: TGCAGCTTCAGAGGGGGGGAGAGCTCCTACAATGAGCAGTTCTTC.

J is TRBJ1-6 and V is TRBV28; tentatively, D is TRBD1 (6 bases). Germline values: CDR1 MDHEN, CDR2 SYDVKM. This CDR3 comprises 14 residues. V lost 5 bases and J lost 6, with 11 bases in between. This CDR3 reads CASSPDRINSPLHF. DNA for the CDR3: TGTGCCAGCAGTCCTGACAGGATTAATTCACCCCTCCACTTT.

Only a few counts were recorded for this clonotype. The rearrangement uses TRBV11-2 and TRBJ2-3, with D tentatively TRBD1 or TRBD2 (5 bases each). The CDR3 is made up of 14 amino acids. Germline-derived CDR1 and CDR2 are SGHAT and FQNNGV. V lost 5 bases to trimming and J lost 9 bases, with 18 bases between them. CDR3 bases: TGTGCCAGCAGCGTCTCGGGGCAGGTGCCGACGCAGTATTTT. Its translation: CASSVSGQVPTQYF.

This clonotype was seen only a few times. V usage is TRBV4-3 and J usage is TRBJ2-5, with 7 nucleotides matching TRBD2. The CDR3 is 15 amino acids. The J segment lost 5 bases and the V segment lost 0 bases, leaving 6 bases of the junction unmatched. Germline loops: CDR1 LGHNA, CDR2 YSLEER. The CDR3 bases are TGCGCCAGCAGCCAAGAGCTGCGGGAGTGGGAGACCCAGTACTTC. This codes for CASSQELREWETQYF.

The chain has TRBV25-1 and TRBJ2-6; TRBD2 matches at 7 bases. The V gene end was trimmed by 3 bases and the J gene end by 0 bases; junction bases not matched to a gene: 2. The germline V gene has CDR1 MGHDK and CDR2 SYGVNS. The CDR3 length is 16 residues. The CDR3 region is CASSEGGNSGANVLTF. The CDR3 region has the DNA TGTGCCAGCAGTGAGGGGGGGAACTCTGGGGCCAACGTCCTGACTTTC.

This clonotype appeared once. The V gene is TRBV15, the J gene TRBJ2-7; 8 bases match TRBD1. This CDR3 region has 18 residues. V lost 0 bases to trimming and J lost 0 bases; unmatched junction nucleotides: 10. Germline CDR1 reads LNHNV; CDR2 reads YYDKDF (reference sequence). CDR3 nucleotide sequence: TGTGCCACCAGCAGAGAGGACAGGGTCACCTCGAGCTCCTACGAGCAGTACTTC. Amino acids: CATSREDRVTSSSYEQYF.

This clonotype appeared once. The chain uses TRBV7-2 and TRBJ2-7; D unresolved. Looked up from germline, CDR1 is SGHTA and CDR2 is FQGNSA. The CDR3 contains 14 residues. V was cut by 0 bases and J by 6 bases, with 12 bases left in between. The CDR3 nucleotides read TGTGCCAGCAGCTTAGCGCGTAGCTCGTGCGAGCAGTACTTC. Translated, it gives CASSLARSSCEQYF. Complete variable domain (other parts from reference TRBV7-2 and TRBJ2-7): GAGVSQSPSNKVTEKGKDVELRCDPISGHTALYWYRQSLGQGLEFLIYFQGNSAPDKSGLPSDRFSAERTGGSVSTLTIQRTQQEDSAVYLCASSLARSSCEQYFGPGTRLTVT.

This clonotype was detected only a few times. The chain couples TRBV19 to TRBJ1-5; D ambiguous. Trimming cost V 6 bases and J 11 bases, with 17 bases left between them. The CDR3 runs 13 residues. Germline-derived CDR1 and CDR2 are LNHDA and SQIVND (reference sequence). CDR3 bases: TGTGCCAGTAGCAGGACGGGTATAACGGCCCAGCATTTT. Its protein is CASSRTGITAQHF.

The chain combines TRBV6-2 or TRBV6-3 with TRBJ2-3; 9 bases fit TRBD2. Germline loops: CDR1 MNHEY, CDR2 SVGEGT. The trim removed 2 bases at V and 2 bases at J, leaving 8 bases unmatched. The length of the CDR3 is 17 residues. This CDR3 reads CASSYRRVAGVTDTQYF. CDR3 in DNA: TGTGCCAGCAGTTACCGTCGCGTAGCGGGGGTCACAGATACGCAGTATTTT.